This T cell receptor beta chain was sequenced during a study of cytomegalovirus exposure and HLA in healthy donors. Regarding the study as a whole: Indistinguishable V segments such as TRBV6-2 and TRBV6-3 were excluded. For most TCR beta V segments, an earlier analysis put the productive rate at about 90% or about 30% of the time.

Germline CDR1 is MNHEY and CDR2 is SVGAGI. Trimming cost V 2 bases and J 6 bases, with 6 bases left between them. The CDR3 covers 12 residues. As for this clone: Its target is unknown.

PCR employed 60 Vbeta and 13 Jbeta primers. The table came from immunoSEQ multiplex PCR; TCRdb's copy has only in-frame clones and leaves some out. The profile shows 100,000 to 130,000 clones, around 77% of them singletons. Sequencing was done on a sample of PBMCs. The rearrangement links TRBV6-5 to TRBJ2-3, with TRBD2 as a possible D gene (5 bases). The origin of this receptor is a male donor in good health and CMV-seronegative. CDR3 sequence: CASSYRGDTQYF. CDR3 DNA sequence: TGTGCCAGCAGTTACCGAGGGGATACGCAGTATTTT.